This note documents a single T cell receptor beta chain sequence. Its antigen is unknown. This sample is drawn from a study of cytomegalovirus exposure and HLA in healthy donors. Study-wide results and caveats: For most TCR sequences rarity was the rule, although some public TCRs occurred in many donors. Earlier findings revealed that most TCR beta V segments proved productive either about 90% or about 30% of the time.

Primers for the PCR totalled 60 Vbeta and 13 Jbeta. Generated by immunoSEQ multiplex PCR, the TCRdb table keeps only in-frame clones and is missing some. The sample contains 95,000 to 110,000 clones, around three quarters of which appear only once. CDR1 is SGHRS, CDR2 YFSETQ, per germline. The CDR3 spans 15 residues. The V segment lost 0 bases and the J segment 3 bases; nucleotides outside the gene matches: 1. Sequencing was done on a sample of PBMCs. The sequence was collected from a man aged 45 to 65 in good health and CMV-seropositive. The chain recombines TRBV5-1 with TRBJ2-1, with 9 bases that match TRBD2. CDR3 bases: TGCGCCAGCAGCTTGGTGCGGGAGGGCTACAATGAGCAGTTCTTC. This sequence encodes CASSLVREGYNEQFF.